The rows below give T cell receptor beta chains drawn from one sample of a study of blood T cell repertoires in COVID-19. Libraries were prepared by immunoSEQ multiplex PCR; TCRdb keeps only in-frame clonotypes and omits some of them. The sample comprises approximately 180,000 clones, about 83% of which are singletons, and roughly an eighth rests with the top ten. The sample consisted of peripheral blood. These receptors all come from a woman in her sixties or seventies with COVID-19, enrolled during active disease. Each CDR3 is given with its conserved first and last residue. The order of the fields is clone size, V gene, J gene, D gene, CDR3 length, CDR3 DNA, CDR3 protein. A D gene is named only where the DNA matches it firmly. Clone size is given for some rows only: seen once, a few or many times, or a class if the clone is expanded.

few,TRBV28,TRBJ1-4,-,13,TGTGCCAGCAGAGACTGGACTAATGAAAAACTGTTTTTT,CASRDWTNEKLFF
-,TRBV7-2,TRBJ2-7,TRBD2,16,TGTGCCAGCAGCTGGACTAGCGGGAAGACCTCCTACGAGCAGTACTTC,CASSWTSGKTSYEQYF
few,TRBV25-1,TRBJ2-7,TRBD1,16,TGTGCCAGCAGTGATGAGAGAGGGACAGACTCCTACGAGCAGTACTTC,CASSDERGTDSYEQYF
-,TRBV3-1/TRBV3-2,TRBJ2-2,TRBD1,15,TGTGCCAGCAGCCACCGACAGGGTGATACCGGGGAGCTGTTTTTT,CASSHRQGDTGELFF
-,TRBV27,TRBJ2-7,TRBD2,19,TGTGCCAGCAGTTTTACCGGGACTAGCGGTCTTCATTCACTCTACGAGCAGTACTTC,CASSFTGTSGLHSLYEQYF
-,TRBV4-1,TRBJ2-1,TRBD2,16,TGCGCCAGCAGCCAAGCAGAGACTAGCGGGAGAGATGAGCAGTTCTTC,CASSQAETSGRDEQFF
-,TRBV28,TRBJ1-5,-,14,TGTGCCAGCAGATCCGGTTTTCAGGGTCAGCCCCAGCATTTT,CASRSGFQGQPQHF
-,TRBV11-3,TRBJ2-1,TRBD2,16,TGTGCCAGCAGCGTACGACTAGCGCCCCATGAGGATGAGCAGTTCTTC,CASSVRLAPHEDEQFF
few,TRBV5-1,TRBJ1-4,-,14,TGCGCCAGCAGCCCCGGGACTCTAATCGAAAAACTGTTTTTT,CASSPGTLIEKLFF
-,TRBV28,TRBJ1-1,-,13,TGTGCCAGCAGCCAGGGCCCGAACACTGAAGCTTTCTTT,CASSQGPNTEAFF
-,TRBV20-1,TRBJ1-2,TRBD1,13,TGCAGTGCAAGTCAGGGGGCGACGGGCGGCTACACCTTC,CSASQGATGGYTF
-,TRBV30,TRBJ2-5,-,13,TGTGCCTGGAGCGCGGGTCGACAAGAGACCCAGTACTTC,CAWSAGRQETQYF
-,TRBV18,TRBJ2-2,-,14,TGTGCCAGCTCACCACCGGGAGAGACCGGGGAGCTGTTTTTT,CASSPPGETGELFF
once,TRBV5-1,TRBJ1-1,TRBD1,15,TGCGCCAGCAGCTTGGACGGACAGGGGTTGACTGAAGCTTTCTTT,CASSLDGQGLTEAFF
few,TRBV19,TRBJ1-1,-,15,TGTGCCAGTAGTCCGGACCACGGGGGGAACACTGAAGCTTTCTTT,CASSPDHGGNTEAFF
few,TRBV30,TRBJ2-7,TRBD2,13,TGTGCCTGGAGTCCAAGCGGGAGATACGAGCAGTACTTC,CAWSPSGRYEQYF
-,TRBV15,TRBJ1-2,-,15,TGTGCCACCAGCAGAGATGGGGTACAGGGCTATGGCTACACCTTC,CATSRDGVQGYGYTF
-,TRBV5-6,TRBJ2-5,TRBD1,15,TGTGCCAGCAGCCGGACGGGACAGGGTCAAGAGACCCAGTACTTC,CASSRTGQGQETQYF
-,TRBV7-2,TRBJ2-3,-,14,TGTGCCAGCAGCCCAAACGCCGGTTGGGATACGCAGTATTTT,CASSPNAGWDTQYF
-,TRBV2,TRBJ2-3,-,15,TGTGCCAGCAGTCTCCAGGGCACTGCACGAGATACGCAGTATTTT,CASSLQGTARDTQYF
-,TRBV29-1,TRBJ1-3,-,14,TGCAGCGTTGGAAAGCCGAACTCTGGAAACACCATATATTTT,CSVGKPNSGNTIYF
once,TRBV28,TRBJ2-1,TRBD2,14,TGTGCCAGCAGACCGGGACTAGCGACGGAGGGGTGGTTCTTC,CASRPGLATEGWFF
-,TRBV14,TRBJ1-6,TRBD1,15,TGTGCCAGCAGCCAAGGACAGGGGGTAAATTCACCCCTCCACTTT,CASSQGQGVNSPLHF
-,TRBV6-6,TRBJ1-5,-,15,TGTGCCAGCAGTTTAACAGGGTCACGGGGTCAGCCCCAGCATTTT,CASSLTGSRGQPQHF
-,TRBV5-1,TRBJ2-7,TRBD2,14,TGCGCCAGCGGCACCGGGGAGGGTATCAACGAGCAGTACTTC,CASGTGEGINEQYF
-,TRBV13,TRBJ1-2,TRBD1,13,TGTGCCAGCAGCTCGGGACAGGTGAATGGCTACACCTTC,CASSSGQVNGYTF
-,TRBV18,TRBJ1-2,TRBD1,14,TGTGCCAGCTCACCGGAGGACAGGGGGTATGGCTACACCTTC,CASSPEDRGYGYTF
-,TRBV15,TRBJ1-4,-,16,TGTGCCACCAGCAGAGATCAGGCAGTGGGTAACGAAAAACTGTTTTTT,CATSRDQAVGNEKLFF
-,TRBV29-1,TRBJ1-2,-,14,TGCAGCGTTGAAAGGCAGGGATCGGCCTATGGCTACACCTTC,CSVERQGSAYGYTF
few,TRBV6-5,TRBJ1-4,-,13,TGTGCCAGCAGTTACCGGGAACCGGCGAAACTGTTTTTT,CASSYREPAKLFF
-,TRBV24-1,TRBJ2-5,-,13,TGTGCCACCAGTGATTTCAGGGGAGAGACCCAGTACTTC,CATSDFRGETQYF
-,TRBV24-1,TRBJ2-3,-,17,TGTGCCACCAGTGATAACCGAGGTAGCGGCCCCACAGATACGCAGTATTTT,CATSDNRGSGPTDTQYF
-,TRBV21-1,TRBJ2-1,-,19,TGTGCCAGCAGCATTCCCCACAGGGGCGTCGCGGGAGGGGTCAATGAGCAGTTCTTC,CASSIPHRGVAGGVNEQFF
once,TRBV19,TRBJ2-1,TRBD2,16,TGTGCCAGTAGTGGTAAAAGCGGGGCGCTATACAATGAGCAGTTCTTC,CASSGKSGALYNEQFF
-,TRBV27,TRBJ1-2,-,16,TGTGCCAGCGGCCAGGCCTTCAAGGGACAAAACTATGGCTACACCTTC,CASGQAFKGQNYGYTF
-,TRBV5-5,TRBJ1-2,-,13,TGTGCCAGCAGCTCGGGACAACTCGACGGCTACACCTTC,CASSSGQLDGYTF
-,TRBV29-1,TRBJ2-1,TRBD2,16,TGCAGCGTTGGCAGGGGTACTAGCGGGCTTGTGGGTGAGCAGTTCTTC,CSVGRGTSGLVGEQFF
-,TRBV11-2,TRBJ1-2,-,12,TGTGCCAGCAGCTTAGGGGGGGATGGCTACACCTTC,CASSLGGDGYTF
-,TRBV5-6,TRBJ2-3,TRBD2,16,TGTGCCAGCAGCTTGGCCGGCGGGAGTATCGGAGATACGCAGTATTTT,CASSLAGGSIGDTQYF
-,TRBV11-3,TRBJ2-2,TRBD2,13,TGTGCCAGCAGCCTCGGACTAGCCGGGGAGCTGTTTTTT,CASSLGLAGELFF
-,TRBV28,TRBJ2-1,-,14,TGTGCCAGCAGTTTAGCCAGGGGCTGGGATGAGCAGTTCTTC,CASSLARGWDEQFF